This note documents a single TCR beta chain sequence. Its ends do not fully match the called genes, so a read error is possible. How the authors handled the data: Researchers built a distant-metastasis classifier for papillary thyroid cancer that drew on CDR3 differences across clinicopathological groups. Through MiXCR, TCRdb re-clonotyped the PCR reads. The V and J calls, along with clone size, are taken from TCRdb and not from the paper's own processing. Of around 44,000 clones listed, 28% were seen once; the top ten hold about a tenth. The data originate from a study of metastatic and nonmetastatic thyroid tumors. Across the study: Comparative analysis of repertoires was undertaken across blood and tumor or nodule tissue obtained from malignant and benign thyroid patients.

From germline, CDR1 is SGHRS and CDR2 YFSETQ. The CDR3 runs to 14 residues. No treatment had been given to any patient before thyroid surgery. This chain uses TRBV5-1 with TRBJ1-5, with D possibly matching TRBD1 (6 bases). Sequencing was carried out using blood. This TCR was sampled from a male donor with papillary thyroid cancer or a benign thyroid nodule (not recorded which). Some clones in this sample may be carry-over from other donors' samples. As DNA, the CDR3 is TGCGCCAGCAGCTTGGATGGGGGGCTTCAGCCCCAGAATTTT. The encoded protein is CASSLDGGLQPQNF.